This section outlines one TCR beta chain sequence together with its context. Its antigen is undetermined. Primers for the PCR totalled 60 Vbeta and 13 Jbeta. TCRdb's copy holds only in-frame clones and misses some; the assay was immunoSEQ multiplex PCR. The data contain about 140,000 clones, over 60% of them singletons. This CDR3 is built from 12 residues. Germline V CDR1 and CDR2: MNHEY, SVGAGI. The V end was cut by 7 bases, the J end by 5 bases, with 11 bases between. The sample comes from a study of cytomegalovirus exposure and HLA in healthy donors. Study findings and constraints: Immune exposure data for these donors was limited to CMV serostatus.

The rearrangement links TRBV6-5 to TRBJ1-2; weak D call: TRBD1 (6 bases). The sample comprised PBMCs. The sequence derives from a woman between 45 and 65 years old in good health and CMV-seronegative. The CDR3 nucleotides are TGTGCCAGCACCACAGGGCAATATGGCTACACCTTC. It specifies CASTTGQYGYTF.